Shown below are 7 T cell receptor beta chains from a single sample sequenced in a study of PD-L1 blockade in urothelial cancer. Sequenced by immunoSEQ multiplex PCR; TCRdb stores in-frame clones only, minus some. The repertoire holds about 84,000 clones, with 90% to 95% as singletons. This specimen consisted of PBMCs, obtained around atezolizumab (anti-PD-L1) treatment. The receptors stem from a man aged 60-69 years with urothelial cancer.

The chain couples TRBV27 to TRBJ2-3; D call uncertain. The CDR3 totals 16 residues. CDR1 and CDR2 (germline): MNHEY, SMNVEV (reference sequence). V lost 0 bases to trimming and J lost 0 bases, with 10 bases between them. The CDR3 DNA is TGTGCCAGCAGTTTATCGGGCCTTCGGAGCACAGATACGCAGTATTTT. Translated, it gives CASSLSGLRSTDTQYF.

The chain employs TRBV6-5 and TRBJ1-2; maybe TRBD1 (6 bases). Germline lookup yields CDR1 MNHEY and CDR2 SVGAGI. Trimming pared 2 bases from V and 2 bases from J, leaving 9 bases between. There are 14 residues in the CDR3. CDR3 bases: TGTGCCAGCAGTTACGACAGGATGAACTATGGCTACACCTTC. Amino acid sequence: CASSYDRMNYGYTF.

The CDR3 protein is CASSPTGTSNDEQYF. CDR3 nucleotides: TGTGCCAGCAGCCCAACCGGGACTAGTAACGACGAGCAGTACTTC. V is TRBV11-3 and J is TRBJ2-7; 8 bases fit TRBD2. Looked up from germline, CDR1 is SGHNT and CDR2 is YENEEA. V lost 5 bases to trimming and J lost 5 bases; unmatched junction nucleotides: 11. The CDR3 runs 15 residues.

The chain employs TRBV5-4 and TRBJ1-2, with D hard to call. CDR1 is SGHNT, CDR2 YYREEE, per germline (reference sequence). The ends were cut back, 0 bases at V and 10 bases at J, with 10 bases in the middle. CDR3 length: 12 amino acids. CDR3 sequence (DNA): TGTGCCAGCAGCTTGGCTGAACGGTACTACACCTTC. Amino acids: CASSLAERYYTF.

The chain links TRBV5-4 to TRBJ1-6; D possibly corresponds to TRBD1 (5 bases). The CDR3 consists of 16 residues. Trimming cost V 6 bases and J 9 bases, with 22 bases left between them. CDR1 is SGHNT, CDR2 YYREEE, per germline (reference sequence). The CDR3 DNA is TGTGCCAGCACCCTGGCGGGGGGGGGTGTTAGTTCACCCCTCCACTTT. Its translation is CASTLAGGGVSSPLHF.

This clone was counted between two and nine times. V usage is TRBV15 and J usage is TRBJ2-7, with 7 bases aligning to TRBD1. Looked up from germline, CDR1 is LNHNV and CDR2 is YYDKDF (reference sequence). This CDR3 has 12 amino acids. Trimming removed 6 bases from V and 4 bases from J; junction bases left unmatched: 3. The CDR3 region has the DNA TGTGCCACCAGTTCACAGGGGTACGAGCAGTACTTC. Protein product: CATSSQGYEQYF.

The chain combines TRBV6-6 with TRBJ1-1; 7 positions match TRBD1. V lost 10 bases to trimming and J lost 1 base; unmatched junction nucleotides: 6. The CDR3 covers 13 residues. Germline V gene data show CDR1 as MNHNY and CDR2 as SVGAGI (reference sequence). Here the CDR3 DNA reads TGTGCCACCGGGACAGACAGGAACACTGAAGCTTTCTTT. Its translation is CATGTDRNTEAFF.